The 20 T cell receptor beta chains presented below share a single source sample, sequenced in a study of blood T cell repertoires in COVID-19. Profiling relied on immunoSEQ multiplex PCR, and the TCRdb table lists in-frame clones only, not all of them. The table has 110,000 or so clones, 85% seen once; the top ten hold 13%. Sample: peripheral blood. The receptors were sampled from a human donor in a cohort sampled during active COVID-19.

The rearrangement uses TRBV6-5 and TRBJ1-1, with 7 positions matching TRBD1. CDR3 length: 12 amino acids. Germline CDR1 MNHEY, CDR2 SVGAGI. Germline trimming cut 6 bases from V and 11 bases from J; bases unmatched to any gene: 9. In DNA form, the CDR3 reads TGTGCCAGCAGCGAGACAGGGAGGATGGCTTTCTTT. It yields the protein CASSETGRMAFF.

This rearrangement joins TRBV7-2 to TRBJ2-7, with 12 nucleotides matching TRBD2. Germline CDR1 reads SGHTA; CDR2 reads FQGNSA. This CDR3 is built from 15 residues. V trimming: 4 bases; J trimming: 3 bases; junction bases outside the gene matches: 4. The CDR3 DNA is TGTGCCAGCAGCTGGGAACTAGCGGGGGGCTACGAGCAGTACTTC. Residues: CASSWELAGGYEQYF.

In nucleotides, the CDR3 is TGCGCCAGCAGCCAAGTGGGCGGGGGGCCGTACAATGAGCAGTTCTTC. It encodes CASSQVGGGPYNEQFF. This chain links TRBV4-1 with TRBJ2-1; TRBD2 matches 8 bases. Trimming took 1 base from V and 4 from J; bases not matched to a gene: 6. The CDR3 spans 16 residues. CDR1 and CDR2 (germline): MGHRA, YSYEKL.

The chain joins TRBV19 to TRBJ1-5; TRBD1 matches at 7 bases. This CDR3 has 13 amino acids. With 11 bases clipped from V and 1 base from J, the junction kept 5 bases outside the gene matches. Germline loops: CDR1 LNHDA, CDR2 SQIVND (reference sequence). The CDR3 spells CAANRGSNQPQHF. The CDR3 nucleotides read TGTGCCGCCAACAGGGGCAGCAATCAGCCCCAGCATTTT.

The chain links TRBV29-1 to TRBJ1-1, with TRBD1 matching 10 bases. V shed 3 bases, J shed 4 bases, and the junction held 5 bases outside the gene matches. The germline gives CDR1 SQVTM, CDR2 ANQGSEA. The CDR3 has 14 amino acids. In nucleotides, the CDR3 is TGCAGCGTTGAGCCGACAGGGGGCCTCACTGAAGCTTTCTTT. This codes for CSVEPTGGLTEAFF. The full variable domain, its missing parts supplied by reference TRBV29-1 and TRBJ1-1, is SAVISQKPSRDICQRGTSLTIQCQVDSQVTMMFWYRQQPGQSLTLIATANQGSEATYESGFVIDKFPISRPNLTFSTLTVSNMSPEDSSIYLCSVEPTGGLTEAFFGQGTRLTVV.

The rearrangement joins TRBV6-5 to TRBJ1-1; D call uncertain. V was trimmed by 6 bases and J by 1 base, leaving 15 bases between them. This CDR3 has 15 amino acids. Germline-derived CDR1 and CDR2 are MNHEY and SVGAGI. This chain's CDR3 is CASSLYRTPNTEAFF. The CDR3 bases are TGTGCCAGCAGCCTCTACAGAACCCCGAACACTGAAGCTTTCTTT.

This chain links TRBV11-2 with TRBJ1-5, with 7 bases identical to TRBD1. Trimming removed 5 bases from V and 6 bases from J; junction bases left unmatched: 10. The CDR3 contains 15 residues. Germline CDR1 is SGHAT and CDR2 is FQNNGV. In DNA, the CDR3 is TGTGCCAGCAGCCGTGACAGGGTTCATGGTCAGCCCCAGCATTTT. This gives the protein CASSRDRVHGQPQHF.

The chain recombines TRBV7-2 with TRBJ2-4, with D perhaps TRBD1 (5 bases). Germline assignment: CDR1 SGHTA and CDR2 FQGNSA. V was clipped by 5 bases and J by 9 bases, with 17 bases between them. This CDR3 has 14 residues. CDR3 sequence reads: CASSPQASQAIQYF. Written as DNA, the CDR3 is TGTGCCAGCAGCCCACAGGCCTCACAAGCCATTCAGTACTTC.

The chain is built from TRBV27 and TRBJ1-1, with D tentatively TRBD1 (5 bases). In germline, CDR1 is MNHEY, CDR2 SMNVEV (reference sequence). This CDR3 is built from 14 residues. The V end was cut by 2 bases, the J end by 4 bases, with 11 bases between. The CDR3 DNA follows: TGTGCCAGCAGTTTAGGGGGGTCTGGCACTGAAGCTTTCTTT. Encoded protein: CASSLGGSGTEAFF.

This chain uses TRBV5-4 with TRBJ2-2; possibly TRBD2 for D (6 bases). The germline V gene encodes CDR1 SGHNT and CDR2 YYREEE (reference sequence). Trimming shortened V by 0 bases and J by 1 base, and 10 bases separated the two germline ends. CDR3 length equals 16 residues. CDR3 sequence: CASSLVRGKNTGELFF. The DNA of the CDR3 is TGTGCCAGCAGCTTGGTCCGCGGGAAGAACACCGGGGAGCTGTTTTTT.

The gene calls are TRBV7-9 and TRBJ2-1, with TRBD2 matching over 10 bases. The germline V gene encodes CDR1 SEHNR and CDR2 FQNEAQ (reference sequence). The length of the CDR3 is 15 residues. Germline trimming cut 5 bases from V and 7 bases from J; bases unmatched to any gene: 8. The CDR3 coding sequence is TGTGCCAGCAGCCCAAGCGGGGGGGCTTTGAATGAGCAGTTCTTC. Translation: CASSPSGGALNEQFF.

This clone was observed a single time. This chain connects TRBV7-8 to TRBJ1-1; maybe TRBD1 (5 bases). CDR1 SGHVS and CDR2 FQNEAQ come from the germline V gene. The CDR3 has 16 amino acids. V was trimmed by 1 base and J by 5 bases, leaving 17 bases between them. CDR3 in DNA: TGTGCCAGCAGCTTAGTCGGGGGACCGGGGGGGACTGAAGCTTTCTTT. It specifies CASSLVGGPGGTEAFF. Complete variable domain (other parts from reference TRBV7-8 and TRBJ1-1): GAGVSQSPRYKVAKRGQDVALRCDPISGHVSLFWYQQALGQGPEFLTYFQNEAQLDKSGLPSDRFFAERPEGSVSTLKIQRTQQEDSAVYLCASSLVGGPGGTEAFFGQGTRLTVV.

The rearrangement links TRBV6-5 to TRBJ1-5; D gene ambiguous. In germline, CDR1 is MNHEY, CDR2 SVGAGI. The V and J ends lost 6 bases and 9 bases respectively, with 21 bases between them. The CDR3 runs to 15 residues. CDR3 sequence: CASRPRVGPEGPQHF. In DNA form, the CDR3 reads TGTGCCAGCAGGCCGAGGGTAGGTCCCGAGGGGCCCCAGCATTTT.

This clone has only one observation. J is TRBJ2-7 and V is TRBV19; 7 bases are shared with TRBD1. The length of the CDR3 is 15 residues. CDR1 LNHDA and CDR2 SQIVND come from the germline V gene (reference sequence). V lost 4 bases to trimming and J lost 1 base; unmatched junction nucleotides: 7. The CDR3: CASSTTGVVSYEQYF. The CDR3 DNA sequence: TGTGCCAGTAGTACTACAGGGGTAGTGTCCTACGAGCAGTACTTC.

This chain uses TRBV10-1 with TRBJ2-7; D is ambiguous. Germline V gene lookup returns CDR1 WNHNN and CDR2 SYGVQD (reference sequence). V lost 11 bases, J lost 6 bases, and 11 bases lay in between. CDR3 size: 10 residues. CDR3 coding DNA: TGCGCCCAGCTGCGGCCCGAGCAGTACTTC. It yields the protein CAQLRPEQYF.

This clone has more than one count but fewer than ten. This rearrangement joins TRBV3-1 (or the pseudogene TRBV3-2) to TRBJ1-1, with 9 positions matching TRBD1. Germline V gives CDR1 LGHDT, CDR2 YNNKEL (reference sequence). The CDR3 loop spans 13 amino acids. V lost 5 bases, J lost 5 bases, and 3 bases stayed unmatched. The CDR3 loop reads CASSLTGGTEAFF. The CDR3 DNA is TGTGCCAGCAGCTTGACAGGGGGAACTGAAGCTTTCTTT.

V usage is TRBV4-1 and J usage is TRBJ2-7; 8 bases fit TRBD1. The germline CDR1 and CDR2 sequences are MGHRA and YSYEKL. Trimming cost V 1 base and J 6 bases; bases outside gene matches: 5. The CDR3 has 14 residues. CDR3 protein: CASSQGQGTGEQYF. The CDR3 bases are TGCGCCAGCAGCCAAGGACAGGGGACTGGCGAGCAGTACTTC.

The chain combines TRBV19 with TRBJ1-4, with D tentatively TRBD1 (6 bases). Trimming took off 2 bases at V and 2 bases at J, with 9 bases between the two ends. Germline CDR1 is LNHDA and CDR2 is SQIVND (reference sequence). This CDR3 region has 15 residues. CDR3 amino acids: CASSITGSTNEKLFF. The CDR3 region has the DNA TGTGCCAGTAGTATAACAGGGTCCACTAATGAAAAACTGTTTTTT.

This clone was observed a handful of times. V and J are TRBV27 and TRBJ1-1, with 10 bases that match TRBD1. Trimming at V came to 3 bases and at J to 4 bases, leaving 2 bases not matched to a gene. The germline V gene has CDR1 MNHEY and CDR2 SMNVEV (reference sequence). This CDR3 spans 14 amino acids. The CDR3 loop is CASSLGQGTTEAFF. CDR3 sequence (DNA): TGTGCCAGCAGTTTGGGACAGGGGACCACTGAAGCTTTCTTT.

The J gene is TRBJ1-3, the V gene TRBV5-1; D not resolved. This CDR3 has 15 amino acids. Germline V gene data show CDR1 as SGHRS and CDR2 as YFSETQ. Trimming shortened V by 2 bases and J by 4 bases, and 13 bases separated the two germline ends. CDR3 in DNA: TGCGCCAGCAGCTTCGGGTCCGGGTCCGGAAACACCATATATTTT. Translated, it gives CASSFGSGSGNTIYF. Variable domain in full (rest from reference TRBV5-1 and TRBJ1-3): KAGVTQTPRYLIKTRGQQVTLSCSPISGHRSVSWYQQTPGQGLQFLFEYFSETQRNKGNFPGRFSGRQFSNSRSEMNVSTLELGDSALYLCASSFGSGSGNTIYFGEGSWLTVV.